Below are 16 T cell receptor beta chains sequenced from a single sample in a study of technical replicates of blood from a few donors. Sequencing was performed with immunoSEQ multiplex PCR; in TCRdb, only in-frame clones are kept and a portion is missing. The data show approximately 76,000 clones, 91% seen once. Sequenced input: T cells isolated from PBMCs. These receptors originate from a human donor in good health.

This clone was seen more than once but under ten times. The chain uses TRBV4-2 and TRBJ1-6, with D hard to call. Trimming cost V 0 bases and J 8 bases, with 8 bases left between them. In germline, CDR1 is LGHNA, CDR2 YNFKEQ. The CDR3 length is 14 residues. The CDR3 loop is CASSQDRRDSPLHF. CDR3 coding DNA: TGTGCCAGCAGCCAAGATCGTCGTGATTCACCCCTCCACTTT.

The chain employs TRBV6-1 and TRBJ2-3; a possible D gene is TRBD1 (6 bases). This CDR3 comprises 18 residues. Trimming shortened V by 2 bases and J by 0 bases, and 18 bases separated the two germline ends. Germline V CDR1 and CDR2: MNHNS, SASEGT. In nucleotides, the CDR3 is TGTGCCAGCAGTGAAATTCTCGGGGCAGGGGTAAGCACAGATACGCAGTATTTT. Protein sequence: CASSEILGAGVSTDTQYF.

The chain has TRBV7-9 and TRBJ2-3; 7 positions match TRBD1. J lost 6 bases, V lost 7 bases, and 7 bases had no gene match. Germline CDR1 is SEHNR and CDR2 is FQNEAQ (reference sequence). The CDR3 runs to 13 residues. CDR3 sequence: CASITTGADTQYF. The CDR3 DNA reads TGTGCCAGCATCACCACAGGGGCTGATACGCAGTATTTT.

This chain links TRBV7-9 with TRBJ2-1; 11 bases agree with TRBD2. This CDR3 spans 16 amino acids. Germline CDR1 SEHNR, CDR2 FQNEAQ (reference sequence). V shed 5 bases, J shed 7 bases, and the junction held 10 bases outside the gene matches. The CDR3 protein is CASSPMTSGIPNEQFF. CDR3 in DNA: TGTGCCAGCAGCCCCATGACTAGCGGGATTCCGAATGAGCAGTTCTTC.

The rearrangement uses TRBV4-1 and TRBJ1-5; no clear D gene. The V gene's germline CDR1 is MGHRA and CDR2 YSYEKL. V was clipped by 2 bases and J by 7 bases, with 12 bases between them. The CDR3 is 14 amino acids. The CDR3 coding sequence is TGCGCCAGCAGCCAAAGGAAGGGCGGGCAGCCCCAGCATTTT. Translated: CASSQRKGGQPQHF.

The chain is built from TRBV6-6 and TRBJ1-1, with TRBD1 matching 7 bases. V lost 6 bases and J lost 0; bases outside the gene matches: 10. This CDR3 is built from 16 residues. Germline CDR1 and CDR2: MNHNY and SVGAGI (reference sequence). DNA for the CDR3: TGTGCCAGCAGCCCACAGGGGAACAACATGAACACTGAAGCTTTCTTT. Its protein is CASSPQGNNMNTEAFF.

This CDR3 is CASSYSIGGTDTQYF. The CDR3 DNA reads TGTGCCAGCAGTTACTCGATCGGGGGCACAGATACGCAGTATTTT. The chain employs TRBV6-5 and TRBJ2-3, with D perhaps matching TRBD2 (5 bases). Germline V lookup: CDR1 MNHEY, CDR2 SVGAGI. Deletions cut 0 bases from V and 1 base from J, with 8 bases between. The CDR3 totals 15 residues.

This clone has just one count. The chain combines TRBV5-1 with TRBJ2-5; unclear D gene. This CDR3 is 13 amino acids long. Germline CDR1 and CDR2: SGHRS and YFSETQ. Deletions cut 0 bases from V and 5 bases from J, with 8 bases between. As DNA, the CDR3 is TGCGCCAGCAGCTTGGTAAGAGTCGAGACCCAGTACTTC. This gives the protein CASSLVRVETQYF.

This chain links TRBV10-3 with TRBJ2-1, with D tentatively TRBD2 (6 bases). Germline lookup yields CDR1 ENHRY and CDR2 SYGVKD. CDR3 length: 16 amino acids. Trimming took off 0 bases at V and 2 bases at J, with 11 bases between the two ends. The CDR3 protein is CAISESSSGPYNEQFF. DNA of the CDR3: TGTGCCATCAGTGAGTCGAGTAGCGGACCCTACAATGAGCAGTTCTTC.

V and J are TRBV5-1 and TRBJ2-1; 8 bases agree with TRBD2. The CDR3 is 17 residues long. The junction had 9 bases not matched to a gene; V was cut back by 0 bases and J by 4 bases. Germline V lookup: CDR1 SGHRS, CDR2 YFSETQ. In DNA, the CDR3 is TGCGCCAGCAGCTTGGCCGGGGGGGACCTCCCATACAATGAGCAGTTCTTC. Translation gives CASSLAGGDLPYNEQFF.

The J gene is TRBJ2-7, the V gene TRBV7-2; D gene ambiguous. The V and J ends lost 3 bases and 6 bases respectively, with 12 bases between them. Germline lookup yields CDR1 SGHTA and CDR2 FQGNSA. CDR3 length: 13 residues. CDR3 loop: CASSFMRFGEQYF. CDR3 bases: TGTGCCAGCAGCTTCATGCGGTTTGGCGAGCAGTACTTC.

This clone has more than one count but fewer than ten. The chain recombines TRBV27 with TRBJ1-1; TRBD1 is a possible D gene (6 bases). This CDR3 is 14 amino acids long. Trimming cost V 2 bases and J 4 bases, with 11 bases left between them. Per the germline V gene, CDR1 is MNHEY and CDR2 is SMNVEV (reference sequence). This chain's CDR3 is CASSLNRAGTEAFF. The CDR3, as DNA: TGTGCCAGCAGTTTAAACAGGGCGGGCACTGAAGCTTTCTTT.

The V gene is TRBV4-1, the J gene TRBJ2-1; 12 nucleotides line up with TRBD2. This CDR3 has 19 amino acids. V lost 2 bases, J lost 3 bases, and 11 bases stayed unmatched. The germline V gene has CDR1 MGHRA and CDR2 YSYEKL. This CDR3 reads CASSQTRTSGDPLYNEQFF. The CDR3 DNA reads as TGCGCCAGCAGCCAAACTAGGACTAGCGGGGACCCTCTCTACAATGAGCAGTTCTTC.

This clone was detected only once. The V and J genes are TRBV10-1 and TRBJ2-1; 12 positions agree with TRBD2. The ends lost 4 bases at V and 8 bases at J; junction bases unmatched: 3. In germline, CDR1 is WNHNN, CDR2 SYGVQD (reference sequence). The CDR3 runs 14 residues. This chain's CDR3 is CASSGTSGIDEQFF. Here the CDR3 DNA reads TGCGCCAGCAGTGGGACTAGCGGGATTGATGAGCAGTTCTTC.

This clone appeared once. The chain has TRBV11-2 and TRBJ2-1; D possibly corresponds to TRBD2 (6 bases). V was trimmed by 6 bases and J by 7 bases, leaving 13 bases between them. CDR1 and CDR2 from the germline V gene are SGHAT and FQNNGV. There are 13 residues in the CDR3. The DNA for the CDR3 is TGTGCCAGCAGTGCGGGACGGGGAAATGAGCAGTTCTTC. Translating it yields CASSAGRGNEQFF.

The V and J genes are TRBV5-4 and TRBJ2-5; TRBD2 is a possible D gene (6 bases). The CDR3 consists of 14 residues. CDR1 and CDR2 from the germline V gene are SGHNT and YYREEE (reference sequence). With 6 bases removed from V and 5 bases from J, the gap between germline ends came to 17 bases. As DNA, the CDR3 is TGTGCCAGCACCCTCCTGGGGGAGGAGGAGACCCAGTACTTC. Its protein is CASTLLGEEETQYF.